The 6 T cell receptor beta chains below come from one sample, sequenced in a study of control samples from healthy donors and cancer patients. The assay was immunoSEQ multiplex PCR, and TCRdb's table has in-frame clones only and misses some. Of some 87,000 clones listed, around 80% are singletons. Sequencing used PBMCs. Every receptor here comes from a man aged 60 to 75 with head and neck cancer.

The rearrangement links TRBV25-1 to TRBJ1-1, with D tentatively TRBD1 (6 bases). Trimming pared 2 bases from V and 4 bases from J, leaving 11 bases between. Germline lookup yields CDR1 MGHDK and CDR2 SYGVNS. This CDR3 is 14 amino acids long. CDR3 DNA: TGTGCCAGCAGTGAAGTGGGGGCATCCACTGAAGCTTTCTTT. Translation gives CASSEVGASTEAFF. Full variable domain (remainder filled in from reference TRBV25-1 and TRBJ1-1): EADIYQTPRYLVIGTGKKITLECSQTMGHDKMYWYQQDPGMELHLIHYSYGVNSTEKGDLSSESTVSRIRTEHFPLTLESARPSHTSQYLCASSEVGASTEAFFGQGTRLTVV.

This clone was found once. The chain employs TRBV2 and TRBJ2-3; TRBD2 matches at 7 bases. The CDR3 totals 14 residues. Germline V gives CDR1 SNHLY, CDR2 FYNNEI. Trimming took 7 bases from V and 3 from J; bases not matched to a gene: 7. CDR3: CASTLRERTDTQYF. CDR3 bases: TGTGCCAGCACCCTGCGGGAGCGGACAGATACGCAGTATTTT.

The V call is TRBV7-8, the J call TRBJ2-7, with a possible D match to TRBD2 (6 bases). This CDR3 has 18 amino acids. V lost 4 bases and J 0 bases, leaving 22 bases between the germline ends. Germline V CDR1 and CDR2: SGHVS, FQNEAQ. The CDR3 DNA follows: TGTGCCAGCAGCTCTCCGCGGGGCCCACGGGGTTCCTCCTACGAGCAGTACTTC. Translating it yields CASSSPRGPRGSSYEQYF.

With regard to this clone: Germline and junction disagree at one end, which may indicate a read error. The V and J genes are TRBV12-3 or TRBV12-4 and TRBJ2-4; 11 bases map to TRBD1. The length of the CDR3 is 12 residues. CDR3 in amino acids: CASSRDRGAVNF. The CDR3 nucleotides read TGTGCCAGCAGTCGGGACAGGGGGGCGGTTAACTTC.

Comments on this clone: One junction end disagrees with the germline gene, perhaps due to a read error. The rearrangement links TRBV23-1 to TRBJ2-7; 7 bases map to TRBD1. TRBV23-1 is labeled an ORF, and its function is uncertain. The CDR3 contains 11 residues. DNA of the CDR3: TGCGCCAGCAGTCAATCGACAGGGTGTCGATTC. Its protein is CASSQSTGCRF.

This chain connects TRBV5-6 to TRBJ2-5; a possible D gene is TRBD1 (6 bases). CDR1 is SGHDT, CDR2 YYEEEE, per germline. Trimming removed 0 bases from V and 4 bases from J, with 13 bases in between. The CDR3 is made up of 15 amino acids. For the CDR3, the DNA is TGTGCCAGCAGCTTGGGACAGGTCCCACGAGAGACCCAGTACTTC. Amino acid sequence: CASSLGQVPRETQYF.